These 21 T cell receptor beta chains share one sample of origin, sequenced in a study of metastatic and nonmetastatic thyroid tumors. Patients were all untreated before their thyroid surgery. TCRdb reprocessed the PCR reads using MiXCR. The sample lists roughly 4,400 clones, around 31% occurring once. The sample taken for sequencing was adjacent normal tissue. These receptors originate from a female donor with papillary thyroid cancer or a benign thyroid nodule (not recorded which). Some clones in this sample may be carry-over from other donors' samples.

In its sample, this clone ranks as medium-sized. The V gene is TRBV30, the J gene TRBJ2-1, with 7 bases that match TRBD1. Per the germline V gene, CDR1 is GTSNPN and CDR2 is SVGIG (reference sequence). The CDR3 spans 15 residues. Trimming at V came to 5 bases and at J to 2 bases, leaving 9 bases not matched to a gene. CDR3 in amino acids: CAWGEGAGPYNEQFF. In DNA, the CDR3 is TGTGCCTGGGGAGAGGGGGCGGGCCCCTACAATGAGCAGTTCTTC. The full variable domain, completed using reference TRBV30 and TRBJ2-1, is SQTIHQWPATLVQPVGSPLSLECTVEGTSNPNLYWYRQAAGRGLQLLFYSVGIGQISSEVPQNLSASRPQDRQFILSSKKLLLSDSGFYLCAWGEGAGPYNEQFFGPGTRLTVL.

By share, this clone ranks as medium-sized. This chain connects TRBV7-8 to TRBJ2-1, with D perhaps TRBD2 (6 bases). Trimming shortened V by 5 bases and J by 7 bases, and 15 bases separated the two germline ends. There are 14 residues in the CDR3. Germline lookup yields CDR1 SGHVS and CDR2 FQNEAQ. CDR3 residues: CASSPGDLRNEQFF. For the CDR3, the DNA is TGTGCCAGCAGCCCGGGGGATCTTCGGAATGAGCAGTTCTTC. Using reference TRBV7-8 and TRBJ2-1 for the parts outside the CDR3, the full variable domain is GAGVSQSPRYKVAKRGQDVALRCDPISGHVSLFWYQQALGQGPEFLTYFQNEAQLDKSGLPSDRFFAERPEGSVSTLKIQRTQQEDSAVYLCASSPGDLRNEQFFGPGTRLTVL.

The chain has TRBV11-2 and TRBJ2-7; 12 bases agree with TRBD2. The CDR3 length is 15 residues. CDR1 SGHAT and CDR2 FQNNGV come from the germline V gene. The V segment lost 5 bases and the J segment 2 bases; nucleotides outside the gene matches: 4. The CDR3 region has the DNA TGTGCCAGCAGCCTGCTAGCGGGAGGGACCTACGAGCAGTACTTC. As protein: CASSLLAGGTYEQYF.

This clone is judged large. This chain links TRBV19 with TRBJ2-3; D call uncertain. V lost 8 bases, J lost 0 bases, and 12 bases lay in between. CDR3 length: 14 residues. Germline CDR1 reads LNHDA; CDR2 reads SQIVND (reference sequence). The chain's CDR3 is CASGPRHSTDTQYF. CDR3 nucleotides: TGTGCCAGTGGGCCGAGACATAGCACAGATACGCAGTATTTT.

Worth noting for this clone: Other DNA sequences from this sample encode an identical CDR3 as well. The rearrangement links TRBV6-1 to TRBJ2-2, with 13 nucleotides matching TRBD2. Germline V CDR1 and CDR2: MNHNS, SASEGT. The V segment lost 7 bases and the J segment 7 bases; nucleotides outside the gene matches: 6. The CDR3 has 15 amino acids. The CDR3 DNA follows: TGTGCCAGCACCGGACTAGCGGGGGACATCGGGGAGCTGTTTTTT. This encodes CASTGLAGDIGELFF.

As concerns this clone: The junction departs from germline at one end; a sequencing error may be responsible. The same CDR3 also results from other DNA sequences found in this sample. This chain uses TRBV6-1 with TRBJ2-5, with TRBD1 matching over 10 bases. This CDR3 has 13 residues. From germline, CDR1 is MNHNS and CDR2 SASEGT. CDR3 loop: CASSDRGLKTQYF. CDR3 DNA: TGCGCCAGCTCTGACAGGGGGCTGAAGACCCAGTACTTC.

This clone was counted between two and nine times. V is TRBV28 and J is TRBJ2-2, with no clear D. With 8 bases removed from V and 5 bases from J, the gap between germline ends came to 18 bases. The CDR3 has 15 residues. Germline CDR1 MDHEN, CDR2 SYDVKM. CDR3 region: CASRLDTLETGELFF. CDR3 in DNA: TGTGCCAGCCGCCTGGATACCCTAGAGACCGGGGAGCTGTTTTTT.

The chain carries TRBV11-2 and TRBJ1-2; no definite D call. The germline gives CDR1 SGHAT, CDR2 FQNNGV. The CDR3 runs 13 residues. Trimming cost V 6 bases and J 3 bases, with 11 bases left between them. The CDR3 is CASRWAADYGYTF. DNA for the CDR3: TGTGCCAGCAGATGGGCGGCGGACTATGGCTACACCTTC.

To note about this clone: One end of the junction is discordant with germline, which a read error may explain. This chain joins TRBV20-1 and TRBJ1-5; tentative D call: TRBD1 (5 bases). This CDR3 has 11 amino acids. Germline V gives CDR1 DFQATT, CDR2 SNEGSKA (reference sequence). CDR3 sequence reads: CSAGGNQPHHF. For the CDR3, the DNA is TGCAGTGCTGGGGGTAATCAGCCCCATCATTTT.

The chain couples TRBV25-1 to TRBJ2-7; 7 bases line up with TRBD2. Germline CDR1 is MGHDK and CDR2 is SYGVNS. V lost 7 bases and J lost 5; bases outside the gene matches: 11. CDR3 size: 14 residues. CDR3 protein: CASNRGRGGDEQYF. The CDR3 DNA sequence: TGTGCCAGCAACCGGGGACGTGGGGGGGACGAGCAGTACTTC.

The genes are TRBV28 and TRBJ2-3; D is undetermined. Germline-derived CDR1 and CDR2 are MDHEN and SYDVKM. V was clipped by 1 base and J by 1 base, with 21 bases between them. The CDR3 has 19 residues. Written as DNA, the CDR3 is TGTGCCAGCAGTTTATCCCTTAGCAGGCTTTTGGCGGGCACAGATACGCAGTATTTT. It specifies CASSLSLSRLLAGTDTQYF. Based on the CDR3 plus reference TRBV28 and TRBJ2-3, the full variable domain is DVKVTQSSRYLVKRTGEKVFLECVQDMDHENMFWYRQDPGLGLRLIYFSYDVKMKEKGDIPEGYSVSREKKERFSLILESASTNQTSMYLCASSLSLSRLLAGTDTQYFGPGTRLTVL.

In its sample, this clone was seen a few times. The rearrangement uses TRBV28 and TRBJ1-3; 7 bases map to TRBD1. This CDR3 region has 15 residues. Germline V gene lookup returns CDR1 MDHEN and CDR2 SYDVKM. The junction had 4 bases not matched to a gene; V was cut back by 3 bases and J by 2 bases. CDR3: CASSFPGQTGNTIYF. In DNA, the CDR3 is TGTGCCAGCAGTTTTCCGGGACAGACTGGAAACACCATATATTTT.

This clone turned up a few times. The V gene is TRBV6-1, the J gene TRBJ1-2, with 12 nucleotides matching TRBD1. Per the germline V gene, CDR1 is MNHNS and CDR2 is SASEGT. The CDR3 has 15 amino acids. With 5 bases clipped from V and 8 bases from J, the junction kept 9 bases outside the gene matches. The CDR3 spells CASSLQGQGAGGYTF. The CDR3 coding sequence is TGTGCCAGCAGTCTTCAGGGACAGGGGGCGGGAGGCTACACCTTC.

J is TRBJ2-7 and V is TRBV7-6, with 13 nucleotides matching TRBD2. This CDR3 region has 15 residues. The V gene end was trimmed by 5 bases and the J gene end by 3 bases; junction bases not matched to a gene: 4. The germline gives CDR1 SGHVS, CDR2 FNYEAQ. CDR3 protein: CASSPRTSGSYEQYF. The CDR3 DNA is TGTGCCAGCAGCCCACGGACTAGCGGGAGCTACGAGCAGTACTTC.

The chain joins TRBV5-1 to TRBJ1-2; D uncertain. Trimming stripped 0 bases from V and 2 bases from J, with 8 bases between. Germline lookup yields CDR1 SGHRS and CDR2 YFSETQ. The CDR3 runs to 14 residues. CDR3 amino acids: CASSLDGINYGYTF. The CDR3 nucleotides read TGCGCCAGCAGCTTGGACGGCATAAACTATGGCTACACCTTC.

By sample share, this clone is large. The J gene is TRBJ1-2, the V gene TRBV19, with a weak D call TRBD1 (6 bases). Trimming pared 3 bases from V and 4 bases from J, leaving 12 bases between. Germline V gene data show CDR1 as LNHDA and CDR2 as SQIVND (reference sequence). CDR3 size: 14 residues. Here the CDR3 reads CASSISDSFYGYTF. The CDR3, as DNA: TGTGCCAGTAGTATTTCGGACAGCTTCTATGGCTACACCTTC.

This clone is labeled large (0.1 to 1%). The chain uses TRBV30 and TRBJ1-2, with D perhaps matching TRBD1 (5 bases). Germline V gene sequence: CDR1 GTSNPN, CDR2 SVGIG (reference sequence). The V gene lost 3 bases and the J gene lost 4 bases, with 15 bases spanning the gap. This CDR3 has 14 residues. The CDR3 spells CAWSINTGVYGYTF. The CDR3 DNA reads TGTGCCTGGAGCATTAATACAGGAGTCTATGGCTACACCTTC.

This clone was recorded a few times. The DNA is omitted, as the CDR3 cannot be located on it reliably, and the CDR3 follows TCRdb's listing. The chain carries TRBV15 and TRBJ1-6; no DNA check was done on the table's D call, TRBD1. 15 amino acids form the CDR3, both terminal residues included. The germline gives CDR1 LNHNV, CDR2 YYDKDF (reference sequence). The CDR3 here is CATSILGQGSSPLHF.

Only a few counts were recorded for this clone. V usage is TRBV19 and J usage is TRBJ1-6; TRBD1 agrees at 10 bases. Germline loops: CDR1 LNHDA, CDR2 SQIVND (reference sequence). J lost 10 bases, V lost 6 bases, and 9 bases had no gene match. The CDR3 is made up of 15 amino acids. CDR3 region: CASRPGGQGKSPLHF. The CDR3 DNA is TGTGCCAGTAGACCCGGGGGACAGGGGAAATCACCCCTCCACTTT.

This clone turned up a few times. This sequence joins TRBV10-2 and TRBJ2-2; D call uncertain. V lost 4 bases to trimming and J lost 3 bases, with 9 bases between them. CDR3 length: 14 amino acids. Germline CDR1 and CDR2: WSHSY and SAAADI. The CDR3 nucleotides read TGCGCCAGCAGTGGTCACACATACACCGGGGAGCTGTTTTTT. It encodes CASSGHTYTGELFF.

This clone is labeled large. This chain links TRBV20-1 with TRBJ2-7, with TRBD2 matching over 15 bases. The V gene's germline CDR1 is DFQATT and CDR2 SNEGSKA (reference sequence). The CDR3 totals 16 residues. J lost 6 bases, V lost 2 bases, and 8 bases had no gene match. CDR3 sequence reads: CSARRGLAGGPSEQYF. The CDR3 DNA is TGCAGTGCTAGACGAGGACTAGCGGGAGGGCCGTCCGAGCAGTACTTC.